Reported below is one T cell receptor beta chain. The data are from a study of CD8 T cells in ankylosing spondylitis. TCRdb reprocessed the 5' RACE reads with MiXCR, giving one entry per CDR3 protein. The table lists about 240,000 distinct CDR3 sequences, approximately 24% of them singletons. The ends were cut back, 6 bases at V and 4 bases at J, with 7 bases in the middle. This CDR3 is built from 12 residues. The receptor comes from a male donor with ankylosing spondylitis or in good health (not recorded which). Sequences were obtained from blood, either unsorted or a sorted T cell fraction (not recorded which). This chain uses TRBV12-3 or TRBV12-4 with TRBJ1-3; the D is unclear. CDR3 sequence reads: CASRSTGNTIYF. The CDR3, as DNA: TGTGCCAGCAGATCAACAGGAAACACCATATATTTT.